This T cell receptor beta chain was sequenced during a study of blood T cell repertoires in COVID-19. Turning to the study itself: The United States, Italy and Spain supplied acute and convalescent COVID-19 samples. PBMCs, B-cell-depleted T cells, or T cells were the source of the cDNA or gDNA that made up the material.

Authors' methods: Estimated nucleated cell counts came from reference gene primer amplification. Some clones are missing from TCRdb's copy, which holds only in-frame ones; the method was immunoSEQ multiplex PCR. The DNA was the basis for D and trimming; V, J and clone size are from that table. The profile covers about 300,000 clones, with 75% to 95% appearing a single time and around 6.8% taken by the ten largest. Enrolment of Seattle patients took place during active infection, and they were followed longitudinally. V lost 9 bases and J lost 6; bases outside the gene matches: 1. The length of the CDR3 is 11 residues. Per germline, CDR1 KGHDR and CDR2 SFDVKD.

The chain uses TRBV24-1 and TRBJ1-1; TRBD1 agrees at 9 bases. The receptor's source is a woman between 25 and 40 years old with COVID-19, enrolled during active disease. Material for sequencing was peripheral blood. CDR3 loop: CATRQGAEAFF. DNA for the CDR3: TGTGCCACCCGACAGGGGGCTGAAGCTTTCTTT.